Below, 18 T cell receptor beta chains from the same sample are listed, as sequenced in a study of T cell responses to AZD1222 COVID-19 vaccine. Using immunoSEQ multiplex PCR, the repertoire was profiled, and TCRdb retains in-frame clones only, with some absent. The sample consists of about 54,000 clones, approximately 86% of them appearing once. The sequences come from peripheral blood, collected 28 days after the second AZD1222 dose. The receptors originated from an adult who received the AZD1222 COVID-19 vaccine.

V usage is TRBV19 and J usage is TRBJ1-5; TRBD1 might be the D (6 bases). The germline gives CDR1 LNHDA, CDR2 SQIVND (reference sequence). V lost 11 bases, J lost 5 bases, and 28 bases lay in between. CDR3 size: 17 residues. CDR3 sequence: CAVSDSSWRASDQPQHF. In DNA form, the CDR3 reads TGTGCCGTATCGGACAGTTCTTGGCGGGCAAGTGATCAGCCCCAGCATTTT.

This sequence joins TRBV5-1 and TRBJ1-5, with 7 bases aligning to TRBD1. Germline CDR1 SGHRS, CDR2 YFSETQ. The ends lost 5 bases at V and 2 bases at J; junction bases unmatched: 4. The CDR3 length is 14 residues. The CDR3 coding sequence is TGCGCCAGCAGTGACGGACAGGGCAATCAGCCCCAGCATTTT. Amino acids: CASSDGQGNQPQHF. Full variable domain (missing parts from reference TRBV5-1 and TRBJ1-5): KAGVTQTPRYLIKTRGQQVTLSCSPISGHRSVSWYQQTPGQGLQFLFEYFSETQRNKGNFPGRFSGRQFSNSRSEMNVSTLELGDSALYLCASSDGQGNQPQHFGDGTRLSIL.

V usage is TRBV5-1 and J usage is TRBJ1-1, with 9 bases aligning to TRBD1. This CDR3 contains 14 residues. The V and J ends lost 5 bases and 0 bases, in that order; junction bases with no gene match: 2. Germline-derived CDR1 and CDR2 are SGHRS and YFSETQ. The CDR3 DNA reads TGCGCCAGCAGAGGACAGGGGATGAACACTGAAGCTTTCTTT. Residues: CASRGQGMNTEAFF. Using reference TRBV5-1 and TRBJ1-1 for the parts outside the CDR3, the full variable domain is KAGVTQTPRYLIKTRGQQVTLSCSPISGHRSVSWYQQTPGQGLQFLFEYFSETQRNKGNFPGRFSGRQFSNSRSEMNVSTLELGDSALYLCASRGQGMNTEAFFGQGTRLTVV.

The V and J genes are TRBV7-9 and TRBJ2-3; 8 bases are shared with TRBD2. V shed 5 bases, J shed 2 bases, and the junction held 9 bases outside the gene matches. Germline loops: CDR1 SEHNR, CDR2 FQNEAQ (reference sequence). This CDR3 comprises 16 residues. The CDR3 protein is CASSPVLAEFTDTQYF. The CDR3 DNA reads as TGTGCCAGCAGCCCAGTACTAGCGGAGTTCACAGATACGCAGTATTTT.

The rearrangement links TRBV7-2 to TRBJ2-3; no clear D. V gave up 1 base and J gave up 1 base, with 6 bases separating them. Germline CDR1 and CDR2: SGHTA and FQGNSA. This CDR3 spans 14 amino acids. In DNA, the CDR3 is TGTGCCAGCAGCTTAGTGGATGGCACAGATACGCAGTATTTT. Amino acid sequence: CASSLVDGTDTQYF.

The chain is built from TRBV5-6 and TRBJ2-7; TRBD1 matches 9 bases. The CDR3 has 15 amino acids. Germline V gene lookup returns CDR1 SGHDT and CDR2 YYEEEE. With 4 bases clipped from V and 1 base from J, the junction kept 6 bases outside the gene matches. The CDR3 DNA is TGTGCCAGCAGCCAGGGGACAGGGCCGTCCTACGAGCAGTACTTC. It specifies CASSQGTGPSYEQYF.

The chain joins TRBV2 to TRBJ1-1; D gene ambiguous. The CDR3 extends over 13 amino acids. The V end lost 2 bases, the J end lost 1 base, and 5 bases lay between the germline ends. Germline V gene sequence: CDR1 SNHLY, CDR2 FYNNEI. The CDR3 protein is CASSETANTEAFF. The DNA for the CDR3 is TGTGCCAGCAGTGAAACAGCGAACACTGAAGCTTTCTTT.

V and J are TRBV6-6 and TRBJ1-2, with D possibly TRBD1 on 5 matching bases. From germline, CDR1 is MNHNY and CDR2 SVGAGI (reference sequence). V lost 6 bases and J 3 bases, leaving 8 bases between the germline ends. The CDR3 sequence is 12 residues long. DNA of the CDR3: TGTGCCAGCAGCCCCAGGGACTATGGCTACACCTTC. Amino acids: CASSPRDYGYTF.

Here the CDR3 reads CASSPLQASYEQYF. In DNA, the CDR3 is TGTGCCAGCTCACCACTACAGGCCTCCTACGAGCAGTACTTC. The chain combines TRBV18 with TRBJ2-7; D might be TRBD1 (5 bases). The CDR3 is made up of 14 amino acids. CDR1 is KGHSH and CDR2 is LQKENI in the germline V gene. V lost 1 base to trimming and J lost 0 bases, with 7 bases between them.

The count of this clone is one. The chain carries TRBV19 and TRBJ1-5, with D perhaps matching TRBD1 (6 bases). With 7 bases removed from V and 7 bases from J, the gap between germline ends came to 20 bases. Germline loops: CDR1 LNHDA, CDR2 SQIVND (reference sequence). The CDR3 spans 15 residues. Written as DNA, the CDR3 is TGTGCCAGTACCCCGGCCGGGGGCGCGGAACAGCCCCAGCATTTT. Its protein is CASTPAGGAEQPQHF.

The V and J genes are TRBV7-3 and TRBJ2-1; 13 bases align to TRBD2. Germline CDR1 is SGHTA and CDR2 is FQGTGA. The CDR3 has 14 residues. Trimming removed 5 bases from V and 6 bases from J; junction bases left unmatched: 1. In DNA, the CDR3 is TGTGCCAGCAGCCGGACTAGCGGGAGCAATGAGCAGTTCTTC. It yields the protein CASSRTSGSNEQFF.

The chain is built from TRBV29-1 and TRBJ2-7, with D unclear. Trimming took 2 bases from V and 0 from J, leaving 8 bases between them. Germline V gene sequence: CDR1 SQVTM, CDR2 ANQGSEA. The CDR3 consists of 13 residues. The CDR3 nucleotides read TGCAGCGTTGAATATGAGGTCTCCTACGAGCAGTACTTC. It encodes CSVEYEVSYEQYF.

The V gene is TRBV28, the J gene TRBJ1-5; TRBD1 matches at 7 bases. There are 15 residues in the CDR3. The germline CDR1 and CDR2 sequences are MDHEN and SYDVKM. Trimming removed 6 bases from V and 4 bases from J; junction bases left unmatched: 9. The CDR3 DNA reads as TGTGCCAGCAGCTCAGGGGGAGCTCGGAATCAGCCCCAGCATTTT. Translating gives CASSSGGARNQPQHF.

CDR3 sequence (DNA): TGTGCCAGTAGTATACGCTCTGTAGCCAAAAACATTCAGTACTTC. It is translated as CASSIRSVAKNIQYF. This rearrangement joins TRBV19 to TRBJ2-4; D remains ambiguous. The CDR3 has 15 residues. V lost 2 bases to trimming and J lost 0 bases, with 8 bases between them. From germline, CDR1 is LNHDA and CDR2 SQIVND (reference sequence).

The rearrangement links TRBV6-5 to TRBJ2-5; TRBD2 matches at 10 bases. The CDR3 totals 15 residues. The germline gives CDR1 MNHEY, CDR2 SVGAGI. V shed 2 bases and J 1 base; nucleotides not matched to a gene: 1. DNA for the CDR3: TGTGCCAGCAGTTACCTAGCGGGGGCCCAAGAGACCCAGTACTTC. Its protein product is CASSYLAGAQETQYF.

The chain carries TRBV23-1 and TRBJ1-3; D call uncertain. TRBV23-1 counts as an open reading frame of uncertain function. Trimming stripped 0 bases from V and 0 bases from J, with 15 bases between. The CDR3 sequence is 18 residues long. CDR3 residues: CASSQSPSGEDSGNTIYF. The CDR3 coding sequence is TGCGCCAGCAGTCAATCTCCCTCCGGCGAGGACTCTGGAAACACCATATATTTT.

The chain links TRBV5-4 to TRBJ1-5, with 7 bases that match TRBD1. The CDR3 consists of 15 residues. In germline, CDR1 is SGHNT, CDR2 YYREEE (reference sequence). Unmatched junction bases numbered 3, after V lost 0 bases and J lost 3 bases. For the CDR3, the DNA is TGTGCCAGCAGCTTGGCGGGGACAGTCAATCAGCCCCAGCATTTT. As protein: CASSLAGTVNQPQHF.

The chain couples TRBV5-1 to TRBJ2-5, with D perhaps TRBD1 (5 bases). V was shortened by 5 bases and J by 5 bases, with 19 bases between the two germline ends. CDR1 SGHRS and CDR2 YFSETQ come from the germline V gene. The CDR3 covers 15 residues. The CDR3 nucleotides are TGCGCCAGCAGTAGGGGAAACCCCTCGCCGGAGACCCAGTACTTC. Protein: CASSRGNPSPETQYF.